This T cell receptor beta chain is from a study of blood T cells in healthy people across ages. Concerning this clonotype itself: Its antigen is as yet unknown.

General study results and limits: CMV infection status of these donors was not known.

Through a sample-barcoded 5' primer and a J-beta primer mix, a second PCR was run for roughly 6 to 12 cycles. TCRdb ran MiXCR on the 5' RACE reads and lists one entry per CDR3 protein. The sample lists 450,000 to 600,000 distinct CDR3 sequences; roughly a quarter were seen once. The sample was also reused in another study, on T cells of mothers and their children. That source notes: Material was donated by three healthy Caucasian mothers and their six children. Inherited differences only slightly affect thymic shaping of TCR recombination output.

The clonotype originates from a boy aged 2 to 10 in good health. Sequenced sample: blood.

CDR3 sequence reads: CASSPEGRSNQPQHF. The CDR3 DNA reads as TGCGCCAGCAGCCCGGAAGGCCGGAGCAATCAGCCCCAGCATTTT. V gene TRBV5-1 combines with J gene TRBJ1-5; D remains ambiguous. This CDR3 has 15 amino acids. Germline values: CDR1 SGHRS, CDR2 YFSETQ. V was shortened by 4 bases and J by 1 base, with 12 bases between the two germline ends.